The rows below give T cell receptor beta chains drawn from one sample of a study of blood T cell repertoires in COVID-19. The method was immunoSEQ multiplex PCR; TCRdb's version includes in-frame clones alone and lacks a portion of them. The repertoire has 150,000 to 200,000 clones, around four fifths of them found once; the top ten carry around 13%. The material sequenced was PBMCs or T cells enriched from blood (not recorded which). The source is a woman between 55 and 75 years old who had recovered from COVID-19. The CDR3 runs from the conserved cysteine through the conserved F or W. Fields, in order: J gene, V gene, clone size, D gene, CDR3 protein, CDR3 DNA. D genes are given only for firm matches. Some rows mark clone size as missing; the rest say once, few, many or name a class of expanded clone.

j_gene: TRBJ2-1; v_gene: TRBV5-1; abundance: NA; d_gene: TRBD2; CDR3aa: CASSRDSGRANEQFF; CDR3nt: TGCGCCAGCAGCCGAGATAGCGGGAGGGCCAATGAGCAGTTCTTC
j_gene: TRBJ2-3; v_gene: TRBV7-3; abundance: NA; d_gene: NA; CDR3aa: CASSLGVGDTQYF; CDR3nt: TGTGCCAGCAGCTTAGGTGTCGGAGATACGCAGTATTTT
j_gene: TRBJ1-5; v_gene: TRBV18; abundance: NA; d_gene: NA; CDR3aa: CASSGGSGQPQHF; CDR3nt: TGTGCCAGCTCGGGGGGATCGGGTCAGCCCCAGCATTTT
j_gene: TRBJ1-1; v_gene: TRBV19; abundance: NA; d_gene: NA; CDR3aa: CASSSWGGILNTEAFF; CDR3nt: TGTGCCAGTAGTTCTTGGGGCGGGATCCTTAACACTGAAGCTTTCTTT
j_gene: TRBJ1-1; v_gene: TRBV2; abundance: NA; d_gene: NA; CDR3aa: CASRQGTTTEAFF; CDR3nt: TGTGCCAGCAGGCAAGGGACAACCACTGAAGCTTTCTTT
j_gene: TRBJ2-1; v_gene: TRBV19; abundance: NA; d_gene: TRBD2; CDR3aa: CASSSGLAGGGEQFF; CDR3nt: TGTGCCAGTAGCTCGGGACTAGCGGGAGGAGGGGAGCAGTTCTTC
j_gene: TRBJ2-1; v_gene: TRBV18; abundance: NA; d_gene: NA; CDR3aa: CASSPASRSEQFF; CDR3nt: TGTGCCAGCTCACCAGCTAGCCGCAGTGAGCAGTTCTTC
j_gene: TRBJ2-1; v_gene: TRBV3-1/TRBV3-2; abundance: few; d_gene: TRBD2; CDR3aa: CASSQAVSGVGIWSYNEQFF; CDR3nt: TGTGCCAGCAGCCAAGCAGTCAGCGGGGTTGGGATTTGGTCCTACAATGAGCAGTTCTTC
j_gene: TRBJ1-3; v_gene: TRBV30; abundance: NA; d_gene: NA; CDR3aa: CACGQYSGNTIYF; CDR3nt: TGTGCCTGCGGACAGTACTCTGGAAACACCATATATTTT
j_gene: TRBJ1-4; v_gene: TRBV29-1; abundance: NA; d_gene: TRBD1; CDR3aa: CSVVRTGAGEKLFF; CDR3nt: TGCAGCGTCGTCCGGACAGGGGCAGGCGAAAAACTGTTTTTT
j_gene: TRBJ1-2; v_gene: TRBV28; abundance: NA; d_gene: TRBD1; CDR3aa: CAGGGTGWKDGYTF; CDR3nt: TGTGCCGGGGGGGGGACAGGGTGGAAGGATGGCTACACCTTC
j_gene: TRBJ2-7; v_gene: TRBV12-3/TRBV12-4; abundance: once; d_gene: NA; CDR3aa: CASSHSSSYEQYF; CDR3nt: TGTGCCAGCAGTCATAGTAGCTCCTACGAGCAGTACTTC
j_gene: TRBJ2-3; v_gene: TRBV19; abundance: NA; d_gene: TRBD1; CDR3aa: CASSSGGTSTDTQYF; CDR3nt: TGTGCCAGTAGTTCAGGGGGAACTAGCACAGATACGCAGTATTTT
j_gene: TRBJ1-5; v_gene: TRBV10-2; abundance: NA; d_gene: TRBD1; CDR3aa: CASSGTGTGGSYGNQPQHF; CDR3nt: TGCGCCAGCAGTGGGACCGGGACAGGGGGGTCGTACGGCAATCAGCCCCAGCATTTT
j_gene: TRBJ1-2; v_gene: TRBV3-1/TRBV3-2; abundance: NA; d_gene: TRBD1; CDR3aa: CASSGQGARGYTF; CDR3nt: TGTGCCAGCAGTGGACAGGGAGCACGGGGCTACACCTTC
j_gene: TRBJ2-3; v_gene: TRBV19; abundance: NA; d_gene: TRBD1; CDR3aa: CASSRRGLTDTQYF; CDR3nt: TGTGCCAGTAGCCGCAGGGGGCTAACAGATACGCAGTATTTT
j_gene: TRBJ2-5; v_gene: TRBV7-3; abundance: NA; d_gene: NA; CDR3aa: CASSRPKFGLHKTQYF; CDR3nt: TGTGCCAGCAGCCGGCCCAAATTTGGACTACACAAGACCCAGTACTTC
j_gene: TRBJ2-3; v_gene: TRBV2; abundance: NA; d_gene: TRBD2; CDR3aa: CASSGRDYFTDTQYF; CDR3nt: TGTGCCAGCAGTGGCCGGGACTACTTCACAGATACGCAGTATTTT
j_gene: TRBJ2-1; v_gene: TRBV11-2; abundance: NA; d_gene: TRBD1; CDR3aa: CASSLGPSGTGDNEQFF; CDR3nt: TGTGCCAGCAGCTTAGGGCCCTCCGGGACAGGGGACAATGAGCAGTTCTTC
j_gene: TRBJ2-7; v_gene: TRBV5-1; abundance: NA; d_gene: NA; CDR3aa: CASSLGQGSYEQYF; CDR3nt: TGCGCCAGCAGCTTGGGGCAGGGATCATACGAGCAGTACTTC
j_gene: TRBJ1-1; v_gene: TRBV27; abundance: NA; d_gene: NA; CDR3aa: CASSLEGDTEAFF; CDR3nt: TGTGCCAGCAGTTTAGAGGGGGACACTGAAGCTTTCTTT
j_gene: TRBJ1-6; v_gene: TRBV11-2; abundance: NA; d_gene: NA; CDR3aa: CASTTTDSGNSPLHF; CDR3nt: TGTGCCAGCACCACCACCGACAGTGGCAATTCACCCCTCCACTTT
j_gene: TRBJ2-7; v_gene: TRBV7-3; abundance: few; d_gene: NA; CDR3aa: CASSPGVGEQYF; CDR3nt: TGTGCCAGCAGCCCCGGGGTCGGCGAGCAGTACTTC
j_gene: TRBJ1-5; v_gene: TRBV10-3; abundance: NA; d_gene: NA; CDR3aa: CAISPGHGVDQPQHF; CDR3nt: TGTGCCATCAGTCCGGGACACGGCGTGGATCAGCCCCAGCATTTT
j_gene: TRBJ2-7; v_gene: TRBV2; abundance: NA; d_gene: TRBD2; CDR3aa: CASRPPGLAGVWEQYF; CDR3nt: TGTGCCAGCAGACCACCGGGACTAGCGGGAGTCTGGGAGCAGTACTTC
j_gene: TRBJ2-7; v_gene: TRBV30; abundance: NA; d_gene: TRBD2; CDR3aa: CAWGPGLAGHEQYF; CDR3nt: TGTGCCTGGGGCCCGGGACTAGCGGGCCACGAGCAGTACTTC
j_gene: TRBJ2-7; v_gene: TRBV18; abundance: once; d_gene: NA; CDR3aa: CASSPPNTIYEQYF; CDR3nt: TGTGCCAGCTCACCACCGAACACCATCTACGAGCAGTACTTC
j_gene: TRBJ1-2; v_gene: TRBV19; abundance: NA; d_gene: NA; CDR3aa: CASISRLNGYTF; CDR3nt: TGTGCCAGTATTAGTCGCTTGAATGGCTACACCTTC
j_gene: TRBJ1-4; v_gene: TRBV5-1; abundance: NA; d_gene: NA; CDR3aa: CASSFRGSFNEKLFF; CDR3nt: TGCGCCAGCAGCTTTCGAGGGTCCTTTAATGAAAAACTGTTTTTT
j_gene: TRBJ2-2; v_gene: TRBV28; abundance: NA; d_gene: TRBD2; CDR3aa: CASTLLAGVGELFF; CDR3nt: TGTGCCAGCACCTTACTAGCGGGAGTAGGGGAGCTGTTTTTT
j_gene: TRBJ2-7; v_gene: TRBV4-1; abundance: NA; d_gene: NA; CDR3aa: CASSQGARAEEFYEQYF; CDR3nt: TGCGCCAGCAGCCAAGGGGCTCGAGCGGAAGAATTCTACGAGCAGTACTTC
j_gene: TRBJ2-7; v_gene: TRBV27; abundance: NA; d_gene: TRBD1; CDR3aa: CASSFGGTGYEQYF; CDR3nt: TGTGCCAGCAGTTTTGGGGGGACAGGGTACGAGCAGTACTTC
j_gene: TRBJ2-1; v_gene: TRBV11-2; abundance: NA; d_gene: NA; CDR3aa: CASRDLSSYNEQFF; CDR3nt: TGTGCCAGCCGCGATCTGAGCTCCTACAATGAGCAGTTCTTC
j_gene: TRBJ1-5; v_gene: TRBV5-5; abundance: NA; d_gene: NA; CDR3aa: CASSLIQNQPQHF; CDR3nt: TGTGCCAGCAGCTTAATTCAGAATCAGCCCCAGCATTTT
j_gene: TRBJ2-5; v_gene: TRBV10-3; abundance: NA; d_gene: TRBD2; CDR3aa: CAISAGGGDQETQYF; CDR3nt: TGTGCCATCAGTGCGGGAGGGGGAGACCAAGAGACCCAGTACTTC
j_gene: TRBJ1-3; v_gene: TRBV10-3; abundance: NA; d_gene: TRBD1; CDR3aa: CAISSDQGAGNTIYF; CDR3nt: TGTGCCATCAGCAGTGACCAGGGGGCTGGAAACACCATATATTTT
j_gene: TRBJ1-5; v_gene: TRBV18; abundance: NA; d_gene: TRBD1; CDR3aa: CASSPTGGNSNQPQHF; CDR3nt: TGTGCCAGCTCACCAACAGGGGGCAATAGCAATCAGCCCCAGCATTTT
j_gene: TRBJ2-1; v_gene: TRBV5-4; abundance: NA; d_gene: TRBD2; CDR3aa: CASSRGGLADYNEQFF; CDR3nt: TGTGCCAGCAGCCGCGGGGGACTAGCGGATTACAATGAGCAGTTCTTC
j_gene: TRBJ2-7; v_gene: TRBV5-5; abundance: NA; d_gene: NA; CDR3aa: CASNLGGEVEQYF; CDR3nt: TGTGCCAGCAACTTGGGAGGAGAAGTCGAGCAGTACTTC
j_gene: TRBJ2-7; v_gene: TRBV20-1; abundance: NA; d_gene: TRBD2; CDR3aa: CSAREGLEQYF; CDR3nt: TGCAGTGCTAGAGAGGGACTAGAGCAGTACTTC
j_gene: TRBJ1-2; v_gene: TRBV11-2; abundance: NA; d_gene: TRBD1; CDR3aa: CASSRVTGGSYTF; CDR3nt: TGTGCCAGCAGCCGGGTCACAGGGGGCAGCTACACCTTC
j_gene: TRBJ1-1; v_gene: TRBV6-5; abundance: few; d_gene: NA; CDR3aa: CASSYFGGGEAFF; CDR3nt: TGTGCCAGCAGTTACTTCGGGGGTGGTGAAGCTTTCTTT
j_gene: TRBJ1-2; v_gene: TRBV7-9; abundance: NA; d_gene: NA; CDR3aa: CASTRDMAGYTF; CDR3nt: TGTGCCAGCACCCGGGACATGGCTGGCTACACCTTC
j_gene: TRBJ2-1; v_gene: TRBV4-2; abundance: NA; d_gene: TRBD2; CDR3aa: CASSQDWRGVRNNEQFF; CDR3nt: TGTGCCAGCAGCCAAGATTGGCGGGGGGTCCGAAACAATGAGCAGTTCTTC
j_gene: TRBJ1-1; v_gene: TRBV5-1; abundance: NA; d_gene: NA; CDR3aa: CASSLEGVRQPRNLNTEAFF; CDR3nt: TGCGCCAGCAGCTTGGAAGGTGTGCGACAGCCAAGAAATTTGAACACTGAAGCTTTCTTT
j_gene: TRBJ2-7; v_gene: TRBV5-4; abundance: NA; d_gene: NA; CDR3aa: CASSPGLDEQYF; CDR3nt: TGTGCCAGCAGCCCAGGGCTCGACGAGCAGTACTTC
j_gene: TRBJ1-4; v_gene: TRBV7-9; abundance: NA; d_gene: NA; CDR3aa: CASSSTVGTGEKLFF; CDR3nt: TGTGCCAGCAGCTCGACGGTGGGAACGGGGGAAAAACTGTTTTTT
j_gene: TRBJ2-7; v_gene: TRBV7-8; abundance: NA; d_gene: NA; CDR3aa: CASSLARTATYEQYF; CDR3nt: TGTGCCAGCAGCTTAGCGAGGACAGCTACCTACGAGCAGTACTTC
j_gene: TRBJ1-2; v_gene: TRBV12-3/TRBV12-4; abundance: NA; d_gene: TRBD1; CDR3aa: CASSRTGGTGYTF; CDR3nt: TGTGCCAGCAGTCGGACAGGCGGTACGGGCTACACCTTC
j_gene: TRBJ2-1; v_gene: TRBV19; abundance: NA; d_gene: TRBD1; CDR3aa: CASIDRGRVSYNEQFF; CDR3nt: TGTGCCAGTATCGACAGGGGGCGCGTCTCCTACAATGAGCAGTTCTTC
j_gene: TRBJ2-5; v_gene: TRBV29-1; abundance: NA; d_gene: TRBD2; CDR3aa: CSVGGGRGETQYF; CDR3nt: TGCAGCGTTGGGGGCGGGAGAGGAGAGACCCAGTACTTC
j_gene: TRBJ2-3; v_gene: TRBV28; abundance: NA; d_gene: NA; CDR3aa: CASRTDRKSTDTQYF; CDR3nt: TGTGCCAGCCGTACTGACAGAAAGTCGACAGATACGCAGTATTTT
j_gene: TRBJ2-7; v_gene: TRBV6-5; abundance: NA; d_gene: TRBD1; CDR3aa: CASKGGTGNHEQYF; CDR3nt: TGTGCCAGCAAAGGAGGGACAGGGAACCACGAGCAGTACTTC
j_gene: TRBJ2-7; v_gene: TRBV19; abundance: NA; d_gene: NA; CDR3aa: CASSTPRGVYEQYF; CDR3nt: TGTGCCAGTAGTACCCCCAGGGGGGTCTACGAGCAGTACTTC
j_gene: TRBJ2-2; v_gene: TRBV18; abundance: NA; d_gene: TRBD1; CDR3aa: CASSLTGTGSTGELFF; CDR3nt: TGTGCCAGCTCGCTTACCGGGACAGGCTCCACCGGGGAGCTGTTTTTT
j_gene: TRBJ2-5; v_gene: TRBV24-1; abundance: NA; d_gene: TRBD1; CDR3aa: CATSDVPNRGVQETQYF; CDR3nt: TGTGCCACCAGTGATGTACCAAACAGGGGCGTACAAGAGACCCAGTACTTC
j_gene: TRBJ1-2; v_gene: TRBV2; abundance: NA; d_gene: NA; CDR3aa: CASSDGADRGYTF; CDR3nt: TGTGCCAGCAGTGATGGGGCGGACAGAGGCTACACCTTC
j_gene: TRBJ2-5; v_gene: TRBV24-1; abundance: NA; d_gene: TRBD1; CDR3aa: CATSDLRASGTGVGETQYF; CDR3nt: TGTGCCACCAGTGATTTACGGGCGTCCGGGACAGGGGTTGGGGAGACCCAGTACTTC